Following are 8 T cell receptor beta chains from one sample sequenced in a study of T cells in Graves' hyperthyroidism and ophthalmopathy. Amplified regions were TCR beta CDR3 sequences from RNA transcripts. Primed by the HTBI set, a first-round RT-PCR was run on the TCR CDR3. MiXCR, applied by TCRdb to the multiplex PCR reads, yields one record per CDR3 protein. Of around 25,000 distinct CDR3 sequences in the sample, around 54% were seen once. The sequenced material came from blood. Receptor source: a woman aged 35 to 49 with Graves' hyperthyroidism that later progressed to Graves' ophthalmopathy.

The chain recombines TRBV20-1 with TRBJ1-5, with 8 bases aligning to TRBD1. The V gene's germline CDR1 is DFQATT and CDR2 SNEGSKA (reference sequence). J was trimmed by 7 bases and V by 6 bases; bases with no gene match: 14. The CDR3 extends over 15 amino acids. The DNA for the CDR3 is TGCAGTGCCGATGGACAGGGTTCCTCCGGGCAGCCCCAGCATTTT. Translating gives CSADGQGSSGQPQHF.

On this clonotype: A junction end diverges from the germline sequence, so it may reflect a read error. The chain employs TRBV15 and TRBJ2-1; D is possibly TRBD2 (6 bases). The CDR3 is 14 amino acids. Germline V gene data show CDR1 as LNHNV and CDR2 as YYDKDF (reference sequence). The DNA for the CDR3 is TGTGCCACCAGTGGAGATCCGGCGGGGAATGAGCAGTCCTTC. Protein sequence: CATSGDPAGNEQSF.

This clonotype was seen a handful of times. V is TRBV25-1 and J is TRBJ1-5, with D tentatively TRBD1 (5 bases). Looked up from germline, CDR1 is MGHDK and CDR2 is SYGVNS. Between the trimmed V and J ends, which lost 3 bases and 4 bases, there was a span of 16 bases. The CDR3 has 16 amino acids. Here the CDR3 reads CASSDGGSGPNQPQHF. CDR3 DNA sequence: TGTGCCAGCAGTGATGGGGGGAGTGGGCCTAATCAGCCCCAGCATTTT.

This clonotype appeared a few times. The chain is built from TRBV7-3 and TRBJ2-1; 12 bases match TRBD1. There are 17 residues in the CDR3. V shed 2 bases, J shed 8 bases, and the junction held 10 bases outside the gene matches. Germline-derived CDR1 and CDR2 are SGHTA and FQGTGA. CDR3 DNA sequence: TGTGCCAGCAGCTTATTGGTGGTGGGGACAGGGGGCTATGAGCAGTTCTTC. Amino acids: CASSLLVVGTGGYEQFF. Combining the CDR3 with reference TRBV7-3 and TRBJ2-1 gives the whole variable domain GAGVSQTPSNKVTEKGKYVELRCDPISGHTALYWYRQSLGQGPEFLIYFQGTGAADDSGLPNDRFFAVRPEGSVSTLKIQRTERGDSAVYLCASSLLVVGTGGYEQFFGPGTRLTVL.

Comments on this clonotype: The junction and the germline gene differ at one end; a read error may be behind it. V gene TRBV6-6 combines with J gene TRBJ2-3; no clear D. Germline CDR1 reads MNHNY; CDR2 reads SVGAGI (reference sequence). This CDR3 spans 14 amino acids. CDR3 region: CAGSYSKEADTQYF. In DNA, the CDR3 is TGTGCCGGCAGTTACTCCAAGGAAGCCGATACGCAGTATTTT.

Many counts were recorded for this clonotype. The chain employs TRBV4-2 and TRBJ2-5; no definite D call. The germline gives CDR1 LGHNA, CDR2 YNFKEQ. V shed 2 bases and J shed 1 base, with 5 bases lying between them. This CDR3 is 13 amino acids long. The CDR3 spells CASSQTVQETQYF. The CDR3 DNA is TGTGCCAGCAGCCAAACGGTCCAAGAGACCCAGTACTTC.

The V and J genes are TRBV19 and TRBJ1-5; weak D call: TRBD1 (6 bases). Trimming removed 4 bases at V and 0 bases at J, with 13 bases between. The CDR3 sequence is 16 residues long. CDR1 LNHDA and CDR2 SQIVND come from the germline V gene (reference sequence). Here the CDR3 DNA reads TGTGCCAGTAGTAAGGACAGAGTCTATAGCAATCAGCCCCAGCATTTT. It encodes CASSKDRVYSNQPQHF. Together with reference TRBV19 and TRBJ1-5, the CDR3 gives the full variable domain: DGGITQSPKYLFRKEGQNVTLSCEQNLNHDAMYWYRQDPGQGLRLIYYSQIVNDFQKGDIAEGYSVSREKKESFPLTVTSAQKNPTAFYLCASSKDRVYSNQPQHFGDGTRLSIL.

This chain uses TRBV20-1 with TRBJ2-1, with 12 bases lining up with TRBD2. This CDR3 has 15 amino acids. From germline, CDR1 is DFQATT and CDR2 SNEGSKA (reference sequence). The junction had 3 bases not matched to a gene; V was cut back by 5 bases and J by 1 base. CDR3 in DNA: TGCAGTGCTGGACTAGCGGGACGATCCTACAATGAGCAGTTCTTC. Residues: CSAGLAGRSYNEQFF.